This T cell receptor (beta chain) was recovered during a study of cytomegalovirus exposure and HLA in healthy donors. General study points: Cytomegalovirus-associated status was assigned to more than 150 TCR beta chains. Earlier results showed most TCR beta V segments being productive about 87% or about 30% of the time.

It was with 60 Vbeta and 13 Jbeta primers that the PCR ran. Using immunoSEQ multiplex PCR, the repertoire was profiled, and TCRdb retains in-frame clones only, with some absent. Here the sample spans fewer than 200,000 clones, more than 80% being singletons. Germline V gene sequence: CDR1 SEHNR, CDR2 FQNEAQ (reference sequence). There are 13 residues in the CDR3. A remark on this clone: Its antigen is still unknown. Relative to the germline gene, one junction end is altered; a read error may explain this.

This chain connects TRBV7-9 to TRBJ1-2, with 7 bases aligning to TRBD1. The sequencing sample was made of PBMCs. The clonotype was recovered from a woman aged 50 to 60 in good health and CMV-seronegative. The CDR3 DNA is TGTTCCAGCACCAGGGGGGTCGACCATGGCTACACCTTC. Amino acids: CSSTRGVDHGYTF. Supplemented by reference TRBV7-9 and TRBJ1-2, the full variable domain reads DTGVSQNPRHKITKRGQNVTFRCDPISEHNRLYWYRQTLGQGPEFLTYFQNEAQLEKSRLLSDRFSAERPKGSFSTLEIQRTEQGDSAMYLCSSTRGVDHGYTFGSGTRLTVV.